This T cell receptor (beta chain) derives from a study of T-cell memory formation after mild COVID-19. TCRdb used MiXCR to reprocess the 5' RACE reads, holding one entry per CDR3 protein. The data contain roughly 250,000 distinct CDR3 sequences, roughly a sixth of them singletons. This clonotype ranks as medium-sized (0.01 to 0.1%). Looked up from germline, CDR1 is ENHRY and CDR2 is SYGVKD. The CDR3 is 14 residues long. Trimming removed 2 bases at V and 12 bases at J, with 14 bases between. What was sequenced was PBMCs or a T cell subset sorted from them (not recorded which). The chain links TRBV10-3 to TRBJ2-6; D possibly corresponds to TRBD1 (5 bases). This clonotype originated in a young man who had mild COVID-19 (a few samples of this study predate the infection). Cell type and time point are not known. The DNA of the CDR3 is TGTGCCATCAGTGAGCCTAGGGCAGGGTTCGTCCTGACTTTC. Amino acid sequence: CAISEPRAGFVLTF.